This T cell receptor (beta chain) was documented in a study of brain T cells in children with intractable seizures. Specified time point: blood from clinic visit 5 months post-surgery; TSC patient then seizure free. Surgery cases with the highest brain T cell transcript signatures were chosen for sequencing. The CDR3 runs to 14 residues. Germline V gene lookup returns CDR1 LNHDA and CDR2 SQIVND (reference sequence). V lost 9 bases to trimming and J lost 1 base; unmatched junction nucleotides: 0. Sequenced by immunoSEQ multiplex PCR; TCRdb stores in-frame clones only, minus some. The data contain 300,000 to 400,000 clones, over 85% of them singletons.

V gene TRBV19 combines with J gene TRBJ2-3; 14 nucleotides agree with TRBD2. Sample: peripheral blood, taken approximately 5 months after surgery. This clonotype was obtained from a boy under three years old with tuberous sclerosis and intractable seizures. In nucleotides, the CDR3 is TGTGCCAGGGGACTAGCGGGGGGCACAGATACGCAGTATTTT. It encodes CARGLAGGTDTQYF. Complete variable domain (other parts from reference TRBV19 and TRBJ2-3): DGGITQSPKYLFRKEGQNVTLSCEQNLNHDAMYWYRQDPGQGLRLIYYSQIVNDFQKGDIAEGYSVSREKKESFPLTVTSAQKNPTAFYLCARGLAGGTDTQYFGPGTRLTVL.